This section outlines one T cell receptor beta chain sequence together with its context. What it recognizes is unknown. Sorted-subset replicate PCRs used 200 ng of genomic DNA. This amount corresponded to tens of thousands of T cell genomes. Only in-frame clones appear in the TCRdb table, and some are missing; sequencing was by immunoSEQ multiplex PCR. The repertoire holds a few million clones, with approximately 95% as singletons. This entry is derived from a study of shared clonotypes between healthy human individuals. Study as a whole: Plates per donor: three CD4 naive, three CD4 memory, two CD8 naive, one CD8 memory. Regarding the study as a whole: Larger estimated richness was generally seen in naive subsets than in memory subsets.

The CD4+ fraction was divided into a CD45RA+ naive subset and a CD45RA-negative memory subset. V dropped 4 bases and J dropped 3; count of bases not matched to a gene: 9. The CDR3 totals 17 residues. CDR1 and CDR2 from the germline V gene are SGHNT and YENEEA. Source material: naive CD4+ T cells sorted from blood. The sample's subset: CD45RA+ positively selected. The source is a man aged 18 to 29 in good health. The chain is built from TRBV11-3 and TRBJ2-1; 10 bases map to TRBD1. The CDR3 sequence is CASSSSSGTGVYNEQFF. CDR3 coding DNA: TGTGCCAGCAGCTCTTCTTCCGGGACAGGGGTCTACAATGAGCAGTTCTTC.